A single sample gave rise to the 2 T cell receptor beta chains below, sequenced in a study of molecular identifiers for immune sequencing clone quantification. MiXCR, applied by TCRdb to the PCR reads, yields one record per CDR3 protein. The sample lists 40,000 to 45,000 distinct CDR3 sequences, less than 20% occurring once. The material sequenced was naive CD8+ T cells from blood, with Jurkat cell RNA spiked in. Subset defined: FACS-sorted CD8+CD4-CCR7+CD45RA+ naive T cells. The receptors were sampled from a human donor in good health. Some libraries in this study had Jurkat cell RNA spiked in.

This clonotype was counted ten times or more. The chain joins TRBV9 to TRBJ2-3; D may correspond to TRBD1 or TRBD2 (6 bases each). Trimming took off 0 bases at V and 3 bases at J, with 14 bases between the two ends. In germline, CDR1 is SGDLS, CDR2 YYNGEE. The CDR3 sequence is 16 residues long. CDR3 protein: CASSVVEGVATDTQYF. In DNA form, the CDR3 reads TGTGCCAGCAGCGTAGTGGAGGGGGTAGCGACAGATACGCAGTATTTT. Using reference TRBV9 and TRBJ2-3 for the parts outside the CDR3, the full variable domain is DSGVTQTPKHLITATGQRVTLRCSPRSGDLSVYWYQQSLDQGLQFLIQYYNGEERAKGNILERFSAQQFPDLHSELNLSSLELGDSALYFCASSVVEGVATDTQYFGPGTRLTVL.

The chain combines TRBV4-3 with TRBJ2-3, with 10 nucleotides matching TRBD2. This CDR3 is built from 17 residues. Germline lookup yields CDR1 LGHNA and CDR2 YSLEER. The ends lost 0 bases at V and 7 bases at J; junction bases unmatched: 10. CDR3 nucleotide sequence: TGCGCCAGCAGCCAAGATGTCCCTAGCGGGGGTTACAATACGCAGTATTTT. Its protein is CASSQDVPSGGYNTQYF.